The 27 T cell receptor beta chains below all came from one sample that was sequenced in a study of blood T cells in healthy people across ages. A second roughly 6 to 11 cycle PCR used barcoded and J-beta primers. Each CDR3 protein is one row after TCRdb ran MiXCR on the 5' RACE reads. The sample consists of over 500,000 distinct CDR3 sequences, approximately 26% of them appearing once. These data were likewise used in another study, on T cells of mothers and their children.

The sequencing input was blood. The origin of the receptors is a boy aged 2 to 10 in good health.

The chain is built from TRBV19 and TRBJ2-3; 7 bases agree with TRBD2. Trimming cost V 5 bases and J 4 bases; bases outside gene matches: 12. Germline V lookup: CDR1 LNHDA, CDR2 SQIVND (reference sequence). There are 16 residues in the CDR3. The CDR3 sequence is CASSVSAGVVPDTQYF. As DNA, the CDR3 is TGTGCCAGTAGTGTCTCCGCGGGAGTAGTCCCAGATACGCAGTATTTT.

CDR3 amino acids: CSVKSGSRDNEQFF. The CDR3 coding sequence is TGCAGCGTTAAAAGTGGGAGTAGGGACAATGAGCAGTTCTTC. The chain links TRBV29-1 to TRBJ2-1; the D gene is possibly TRBD2 (5 bases). In germline, CDR1 is SQVTM, CDR2 ANQGSEA. The CDR3 runs 14 residues. V dropped 5 bases and J dropped 5 bases, with 16 bases sitting between them.

This sequence joins TRBV4-1 and TRBJ2-3; D is ambiguous. Germline CDR1 and CDR2: MGHRA and YSYEKL. The CDR3 runs to 17 residues. V was pared by 0 bases and J by 4 bases, with 17 bases between. CDR3 sequence (DNA): TGCGCCAGCAGCCAAGACCCCCTAGGCCTCACCGCAGATACGCAGTATTTT. This translates into CASSQDPLGLTADTQYF.

This chain uses TRBV2 with TRBJ1-1; 11 bases are shared with TRBD1. Germline V gene data show CDR1 as SNHLY and CDR2 as FYNNEI. This CDR3 is built from 15 residues. Trimming at V came to 6 bases and at J to 3 bases, leaving 6 bases not matched to a gene. CDR3 amino acids: CASSPLGQGDTEAFF. The DNA for the CDR3 is TGTGCCAGCAGCCCTCTGGGACAGGGGGACACTGAAGCTTTCTTT.

This clonotype was counted only a few times. The chain employs TRBV27 and TRBJ2-1; 7 nucleotides agree with TRBD2. CDR1 and CDR2 (germline): MNHEY, SMNVEV (reference sequence). The CDR3 loop spans 16 amino acids. The J segment lost 4 bases and the V segment lost 0 bases, leaving 6 bases of the junction unmatched. As DNA, the CDR3 is TGTGCCAGCAGTTTATCCCCCCTAGCGGTGTACAATGAGCAGTTCTTC. Protein: CASSLSPLAVYNEQFF.

The rearrangement joins TRBV4-1 to TRBJ1-2, with D possibly matching TRBD1 (5 bases). From germline, CDR1 is MGHRA and CDR2 YSYEKL. V was shortened by 8 bases and J by 5 bases, with 24 bases between the two germline ends. There are 16 residues in the CDR3. CDR3 coding DNA: TGCGCCAGCCGCCCCCCCGGCCTTGGACATCTATATGGCTACACCTTC. Translated: CASRPPGLGHLYGYTF.

This chain connects TRBV6-2 or TRBV6-3 to TRBJ1-4, with a tentative D call TRBD1 (6 bases). Germline V gene data show CDR1 as MNHEY and CDR2 as SVGEGT. The CDR3 is 15 amino acids. V lost 0 bases to trimming and J lost 4 bases, with 9 bases between them. This CDR3 reads CASSYSGQFNEKLFF. For the CDR3, the DNA is TGTGCCAGCAGTTACTCCGGACAGTTTAATGAAAAACTGTTTTTT.

This clonotype was seen a handful of times. The chain has TRBV7-9 and TRBJ1-4; TRBD1 matches 7 bases. The CDR3 contains 15 residues. V was clipped by 5 bases and J by 3 bases; unmatched bases: 6. Looked up from germline, CDR1 is SEHNR and CDR2 is FQNEAQ (reference sequence). For the CDR3, the DNA is TGTGCCAGCAGCCCCCGGACAGGCGCTAATGAAAAACTGTTTTTT. Translating gives CASSPRTGANEKLFF.

This clonotype was detected a few times. The J gene is TRBJ2-2, the V gene TRBV27, with 11 bases identical to TRBD1. The CDR3 contains 15 residues. V lost 6 bases to trimming and J lost 7 bases; unmatched junction nucleotides: 7. CDR1 is MNHEY, CDR2 SMNVEV, per germline (reference sequence). In DNA, the CDR3 is TGTGCCAGCAGCCAGGGACAGGGGGACGGCGGGGAGCTGTTTTTT. It is translated as CASSQGQGDGGELFF.

V is TRBV12-3 or TRBV12-4 and J is TRBJ2-5; D may be TRBD1 (6 bases). The J call may be wrong; the DNA end is better matched by TRBJ2-1. The CDR3 has 13 amino acids. The CDR3 is CASSLGGGVEQFF. As DNA, the CDR3 is TGTGCCAGCAGTTTAGGTGGGGGCGTTGAGCAGTTCTTC.

This clonotype was detected a few times. The rearrangement uses TRBV25-1 and TRBJ2-5; a possible D gene is TRBD1 (6 bases). The J call is in doubt because the DNA end fits TRBJ2-7 better. The CDR3 length is 12 residues. Germline CDR1 is MGHDK and CDR2 is SYGVNS. The CDR3 DNA sequence: TGTGCCAGCAACCAGGGGAGCTACGAGCAGTACTTC. This encodes CASNQGSYEQYF.

This clonotype was picked up one time. The chain recombines TRBV9 with TRBJ2-4, with D possibly matching TRBD1 (5 bases). The CDR3 is made up of 13 amino acids. With 3 bases removed from V and 6 bases from J, the gap between germline ends came to 10 bases. CDR1 and CDR2 from the germline V gene are SGDLS and YYNGEE. CDR3 amino acids: CASSGGDRNIQYF. In nucleotides, the CDR3 is TGTGCCAGCAGCGGAGGTGACAGAAACATTCAGTACTTC.

This clonotype was seen a handful of times. CDR3 nucleotide sequence: TGTGCCAGCAGCTCACCCCCCGCGGGAGGAAGGACGCAGTATTTT. Its translation is CASSSPPAGGRTQYF. This chain joins TRBV13 and TRBJ2-3; 8 bases map to TRBD2. The CDR3 length is 15 residues. Germline CDR1 and CDR2: PRHDT and FYEKMQ (reference sequence). Unmatched junction bases numbered 12, after V lost 4 bases and J lost 9 bases. Together with reference TRBV13 and TRBJ2-3, the CDR3 gives the full variable domain: AAGVIQSPRHLIKEKRETATLKCYPIPRHDTVYWYQQGPGQDPQFLISFYEKMQSDKGSIPDRFSAQQFSDYHSELNMSSLELGDSALYFCASSSPPAGGRTQYFGPGTRLTVL.

This clonotype was counted once. Since a much larger clone is just one base distant, this may be a read error. The chain employs TRBV12-3 or TRBV12-4 and TRBJ2-3, with no clear D. The CDR3 extends over 14 amino acids. V shed 5 bases and J shed 4 bases, with 13 bases lying between them. In nucleotides, the CDR3 is TGTGCCAGCAGTGGCTTAGTGGGGTCAGATACGCAGTATTTT. This translates into CASSGLVGSDTQYF.

This clonotype was detected a few times. V is TRBV29-1 and J is TRBJ2-2; no reliable D call. V lost 6 bases and J 7 bases, leaving 9 bases between the germline ends. The V gene's germline CDR1 is SQVTM and CDR2 ANQGSEA. This CDR3 has 11 residues. The CDR3 loop reads CSVAVHGELFF. Here the CDR3 DNA reads TGCAGCGTAGCCGTCCACGGGGAGCTGTTTTTT.

This chain joins TRBV4-2 and TRBJ1-3, with no clear D. Germline lookup yields CDR1 LGHNA and CDR2 YNFKEQ. V was cut by 0 bases and J by 1 base, with 7 bases left in between. The CDR3 has 15 amino acids. CDR3 protein: CASSQERGSGNTIYF. In nucleotides, the CDR3 is TGTGCCAGCAGCCAAGAGCGTGGATCTGGAAACACCATATATTTT.

This clonotype was seen a few times. V is TRBV12-3 or TRBV12-4 and J is TRBJ1-1; TRBD1 might be the D (6 bases). The V and J ends lost 5 bases and 1 base respectively, with 11 bases between them. The CDR3 spans 14 residues. The CDR3 DNA is TGTGCCAGCAGTACCTCGGGGGCGAACACTGAAGCTTTCTTT. Protein: CASSTSGANTEAFF.

This clonotype showed up just a few times. The chain uses TRBV10-3 and TRBJ2-5, with D hard to call. V shed 0 bases and J shed 5 bases, with 7 bases lying between them. Germline CDR1 and CDR2: ENHRY and SYGVKD. This CDR3 spans 13 amino acids. Here the CDR3 reads CAISESTRETQYF. In DNA, the CDR3 is TGTGCCATCAGTGAGTCTACCAGGGAGACCCAGTACTTC.

This clonotype was counted between two and nine times. The chain has TRBV7-8 and TRBJ2-5; TRBD1 might be the D (5 bases). The J call may be wrong; the DNA end is better matched by TRBJ2-7. Germline CDR1 reads SGHVS; CDR2 reads FQNEAQ. The CDR3 extends over 14 amino acids. The CDR3 spells CASSLVQDTYEQYF. As DNA, the CDR3 is TGTGCCAGCAGCTTAGTACAGGATACCTACGAGCAGTACTTC.

In this sample, this clonotype turned up a few times. The V gene is TRBV4-3, the J gene TRBJ2-3; D possibly corresponds to TRBD2 (5 bases). The CDR3 totals 15 residues. CDR1 is LGHNA, CDR2 YSLEER, per germline. Trimming shortened V by 0 bases and J by 2 bases, and 9 bases separated the two germline ends. CDR3 region: CASSQEWTYTDTQYF. In DNA form, the CDR3 reads TGCGCCAGCAGCCAAGAGTGGACTTACACAGATACGCAGTATTTT.

The chain uses TRBV7-8 and TRBJ2-1, with TRBD2 identical over 12 bases. This CDR3 region has 16 residues. Trimming took 8 bases from V and 8 from J; bases not matched to a gene: 13. The germline V gene encodes CDR1 SGHVS and CDR2 FQNEAQ. The CDR3 DNA follows: TGTGCCAGCCCCCTCAAGCTAGCGGGGGGGTGGGATGAGCAGTTCTTC. Protein sequence: CASPLKLAGGWDEQFF.

Turning to this clonotype: At one boundary the junction diverges from the germline segment, which might be a read error. V usage is TRBV5-4 and J usage is TRBJ2-5; 10 bases map to TRBD2. The CDR3 extends over 13 amino acids. The V gene's germline CDR1 is SGHNT and CDR2 YYREEE (reference sequence). The chain's CDR3 is CASSMQREGPWHF. CDR3 in DNA: TGTGCCAGCAGCATGCAGCGGGAGGGCCCATGGCACTTC. Full variable domain (missing parts from reference TRBV5-4 and TRBJ2-5): ETGVTQSPTHLIKTRGQQVTLRCSSQSGHNTVSWYQQALGQGPQFIFQYYREEENGRGNFPPRFSGLQFPNYSSELNVNALELDDSALYLCASSMQREGPWHFGPGTRLLVL.

This clonotype turned up a few times. The J gene is TRBJ2-2, the V gene TRBV3-1; D gene unclear. Between the trimmed V and J ends, which lost 2 bases and 6 bases, there was a span of 7 bases. CDR1 LGHDT and CDR2 YNNKEL come from the germline V gene (reference sequence). This CDR3 has 13 residues. The CDR3: CASSQFGPGELFF. The CDR3 DNA follows: TGTGCCAGCAGCCAATTTGGGCCCGGGGAGCTGTTTTTT. Supplemented by reference TRBV3-1 and TRBJ2-2, the full variable domain reads DTAVSQTPKYLVTQMGNDKSIKCEQNLGHDTMYWYKQDSKKFLKIMFSYNNKELIINETVPNRFSPKSPDKAHLNLHINSLELGDSAVYFCASSQFGPGELFFGEGSRLTVL.

In its sample, this clonotype was seen a few times. This chain joins TRBV20-1 and TRBJ2-7; 9 bases are a match to TRBD1. The CDR3 consists of 12 residues. Germline V gene data show CDR1 as DFQATT and CDR2 as SNEGSKA (reference sequence). Trimming at V came to 4 bases and at J to 5 bases, leaving 3 bases not matched to a gene. The CDR3 nucleotides are TGCAGTGCTACCGGGACAGGGCACGAGCAGTACTTC. Protein product: CSATGTGHEQYF.

This rearrangement joins TRBV28 to TRBJ1-4, with D unresolved. Germline lookup yields CDR1 MDHEN and CDR2 SYDVKM. The ends were cut back, 3 bases at V and 6 bases at J, with 17 bases in the middle. The CDR3 extends over 16 amino acids. DNA of the CDR3: TGTGCCAGCAGTTTCATAACAGCCTCACAGTATGAAAAACTGTTTTTT. Protein sequence: CASSFITASQYEKLFF.

V usage is TRBV20-1 and J usage is TRBJ2-5; TRBD1 matches at 10 bases. The CDR3 is made up of 13 amino acids. Looked up from germline, CDR1 is DFQATT and CDR2 is SNEGSKA (reference sequence). CDR3 coding DNA: TGCAGCTCGCCGGGACAGGGGACTTGGGAGCAGTACTTC. Translating it yields CSSPGQGTWEQYF.

A few counts support this clonotype. Here the CDR3 DNA reads TGTGCCAGCAGTTACTCAAGCGGGGGTGGAAACACCATATATTTT. It codes for CASSYSSGGGNTIYF. The chain recombines TRBV6-5 with TRBJ1-3; TRBD1 might be the D (5 bases). V lost 0 bases and J lost 3, with 9 bases in between. The germline V gene encodes CDR1 MNHEY and CDR2 SVGAGI. The CDR3 totals 15 residues.